The 14 T cell receptor beta chains below all came from one sample that was sequenced in a study of identical twins. TCRdb fed the 5' RACE reads into MiXCR, producing one record per CDR3 protein. This sample has approximately 500,000 distinct CDR3 sequences; approximately 14% occur once, and the top ten carry around 0.4%. This same sample was also part of a study on yellow fever vaccine responses in identical twins.

The sequenced material came from CD4+ T cells sorted from blood. The receptors here all came from a woman in her late teens or twenties in good health.

This clonotype has just a few counts. V gene TRBV18 combines with J gene TRBJ2-5; D gene ambiguous. Looked up from germline, CDR1 is KGHSH and CDR2 is LQKENI. V was cut by 3 bases and J by 3 bases, with 8 bases left in between. The CDR3 sequence is 13 residues long. The CDR3 DNA is TGTGCCAGCTCACCGGGGATCGAAGAGACCCAGTACTTC. Its protein is CASSPGIEETQYF.

The chain carries TRBV24-1 and TRBJ2-5, with D perhaps TRBD1 or TRBD2 (5 bases each). The CDR3 spans 17 residues. Germline lookup yields CDR1 KGHDR and CDR2 SFDVKD. Trimming left V 6 bases short and J 0 bases short, with 19 bases between. The CDR3 spells CATSHRGVKGNQETQYF. CDR3 nucleotide sequence: TGTGCCACCAGTCATCGAGGGGTCAAGGGAAACCAAGAGACCCAGTACTTC.

The chain combines TRBV6-4 with TRBJ2-3; D is possibly TRBD1 (6 bases). V lost 4 bases to trimming and J lost 2 bases, with 7 bases between them. This CDR3 has 13 amino acids. Germline V lookup: CDR1 MRHNA, CDR2 SNTAGT. CDR3 sequence: CASSVGATDTQYF. The CDR3 DNA is TGTGCCAGCAGTGTGGGGGCCACAGATACGCAGTATTTT.

The chain combines TRBV12-3 or TRBV12-4 with TRBJ1-2; D ambiguous. This CDR3 comprises 13 residues. Between the trimmed V and J ends, which lost 3 bases and 3 bases, there was a span of 8 bases. This chain's CDR3 is CASSLTGYYGYTF. Written as DNA, the CDR3 is TGTGCCAGCAGTTTGACGGGATACTATGGCTACACCTTC.

At least ten counts were recorded for this clonotype. J is TRBJ2-1 and V is TRBV29-1; D possibly corresponds to TRBD1 (6 bases). The CDR3 length is 13 residues. V lost 8 bases to trimming and J lost 0 bases, with 11 bases between them. Germline lookup yields CDR1 SQVTM and CDR2 ANQGSEA. CDR3 residues: CSTKQGSYNEQFF. DNA for the CDR3: TGCAGCACAAAACAGGGCTCCTACAATGAGCAGTTCTTC.

The CDR3 coding sequence is TGTGCCATCAGGATGGAGACAGGGGCGAGCACTGAAGCTTTCTTT. Its translation is CAIRMETGASTEAFF. V is TRBV10-3 and J is TRBJ1-1, with TRBD1 matching over 8 bases. Germline loops: CDR1 ENHRY, CDR2 SYGVKD. The trim removed 6 bases at V and 4 bases at J, leaving 10 bases unmatched. This CDR3 comprises 15 residues.

The chain links TRBV3-1 to TRBJ2-1; 7 nucleotides align to TRBD2. CDR3 size: 21 residues. The junction had 17 bases not matched to a gene; V was cut back by 0 bases and J by 0 bases. Germline values: CDR1 LGHDT, CDR2 YNNKEL (reference sequence). CDR3 sequence: CASSQDKFSLAETSSYNEQFF. DNA of the CDR3: TGTGCCAGCAGCCAAGATAAGTTCAGTCTAGCGGAAACTAGCTCCTACAATGAGCAGTTCTTC.

Only a few counts were recorded for this clonotype. J is TRBJ2-7 and V is TRBV20-1, with 10 bases aligning to TRBD1. CDR1 and CDR2 from the germline V gene are DFQATT and SNEGSKA (reference sequence). After removal of 1 base from V and 6 bases from J, the junction contained 3 bases not matched to a gene. The CDR3 consists of 13 residues. The CDR3 region is CSARGTGGVEQYV. As DNA, the CDR3 is TGCAGTGCTAGAGGGACAGGGGGTGTCGAGCAGTACGTC.

This clonotype was counted only a few times. The V call is TRBV7-9, the J call TRBJ2-1, with D unclear. Germline values: CDR1 SEHNR, CDR2 FQNEAQ (reference sequence). The CDR3 has 12 amino acids. With 9 bases removed from V and 6 bases from J, the gap between germline ends came to 12 bases. Here the CDR3 DNA reads TGTGCCAGTAACGCGTTCGGCAATGAGCAGTTCTTC. Protein sequence: CASNAFGNEQFF.

CDR3 residues: CSARRQGGSYNEQFF. CDR3 DNA: TGCAGTGCTAGAAGGCAGGGTGGATCCTACAATGAGCAGTTCTTC. The gene calls are TRBV20-1 and TRBJ2-1; possible D gene TRBD1, 5 bases. V was trimmed by 2 bases and J by 1 base, leaving 12 bases between them. Germline CDR1 is DFQATT and CDR2 is SNEGSKA (reference sequence). The CDR3 covers 15 residues.

This clonotype was picked up a small number of times. The chain joins TRBV7-2 to TRBJ2-5, with TRBD2 identical over 13 bases. Germline CDR1 and CDR2: SGHTA and FQGNSA. V trimming: 4 bases; J trimming: 4 bases; junction bases outside the gene matches: 6. The CDR3 loop spans 16 amino acids. For the CDR3, the DNA is TGTGCCAGCAGCTACCGACTAGCGGGGGGTCTAGAGACCCAGTACTTC. Its translation is CASSYRLAGGLETQYF.

The sample holds a few counts of this clonotype. V and J are TRBV2 and TRBJ2-5; D is perhaps TRBD1 or TRBD2 (5 bases each). The CDR3 consists of 15 residues. V lost 6 bases and J 4 bases, leaving 18 bases between the germline ends. The germline gives CDR1 SNHLY, CDR2 FYNNEI. The CDR3 reads CASSRHPSGGETQYF. For the CDR3, the DNA is TGTGCCAGCAGCCGACATCCTTCTGGGGGAGAGACCCAGTACTTC.

This clonotype has a handful of counts. This chain links TRBV14 with TRBJ2-5, with 7 nucleotides matching TRBD2. Germline lookup yields CDR1 SGHDN and CDR2 FVKESK. The CDR3 is 16 residues long. J gave up 2 bases and V 1 base, and 7 bases lay outside the gene matches. The CDR3 reads CASSQARLATQETQYF. In DNA form, the CDR3 reads TGTGCCAGCAGCCAAGCCCGACTAGCTACGCAAGAGACCCAGTACTTC. The complete variable domain, with remaining parts taken from reference TRBV14 and TRBJ2-5, reads EAGVTQFPSHSVIEKGQTVTLRCDPISGHDNLYWYRRVMGKEIKFLLHFVKESKQDESGMPNNRFLAERTGGTYSTLKVQPAELEDSGVYFCASSQARLATQETQYFGPGTRLLVL.

This clonotype has just a few counts. The chain couples TRBV2 to TRBJ1-1, with D possibly matching TRBD1 (5 bases). The CDR3 extends over 13 amino acids. V lost 7 bases and J lost 1, with 10 bases in between. Germline-derived CDR1 and CDR2 are SNHLY and FYNNEI. CDR3 region: CASKRTRNTEAFF. The CDR3 DNA reads as TGTGCCAGCAAGAGGACACGGAACACTGAAGCTTTCTTT.